This T cell receptor (beta chain) was sequenced in a study of shared clonotypes between healthy human individuals. The repertoire was sequenced with immunoSEQ multiplex PCR; TCRdb's copy has only in-frame clones and lacks some. The sample holds hundreds of thousands of clones, around 96% seen once. Study observations and caveats: Clonotype sharing among donors, it was expected, would be affected by sequencing depth.

The CDR3 length is 14 residues. CDR1 MNHEY and CDR2 SVGAGI come from the germline V gene. J was trimmed by 5 bases and V by 6 bases; bases with no gene match: 8. Comment on this clone: The target antigen is unknown.

The sequenced sample consisted of naive CD4+ T cells sorted from blood. The sample's subset: CD45RA+ positively selected. The TCR was taken from a woman aged 25 to 39 in good health. The rearrangement uses TRBV6-5 and TRBJ1-2; 8 nucleotides match TRBD1. CDR3 DNA: TGTGCCAGCAGCAACCCCAGGGGGCGTTATGGCTACACCTTC. This encodes CASSNPRGRYGYTF.